This T cell receptor beta chain was retrieved from a study of T cell responses to AZD1222 COVID-19 vaccine. Germline loops: CDR1 LGHNA, CDR2 YSLEER. Trimming stripped 8 bases from V and 5 bases from J, with 15 bases between. The CDR3 sequence is 13 residues long. The protocol was immunoSEQ multiplex PCR, while the TCRdb copy is restricted to in-frame clones and leaves out a portion. Here the sample spans 95,000 to 100,000 clones, 70% to 90% being singletons. The sequencing here drew on peripheral blood, taken on day 0 of AZD1222 vaccination. This clonotype was obtained from an adult in good health. The rearrangement joins TRBV4-3 to TRBJ1-1, with a possible D match to TRBD1 (6 bases). This chain's CDR3 is CASSQGWGTEAFF. CDR3 in DNA: TGCGCCAGCTCACAGGGATGGGGGACTGAAGCTTTCTTT.